What follows describes a single TCR beta chain. In this sample, this clone turned up once. Its antigen is currently not known. Qualities for individual bases were not recorded, and no much larger clone is one base off. The CDR3 regions of human TCRbeta chains were analyzed by immunosequencing. The paper's processing steps were these. TCRs in the repertoires were matched against a reference library of SARS-CoV-2-specific TCRs that had been generated with the MIRA antigen-specificity platform. Breadth was defined as the fraction of unique TCRs that were SARS-CoV-2-associated, and depth was defined as the fraction of total T cells that were SARS-CoV-2-associated. Using the MIRA data, each spike-specific TCR was mapped to the spike region that the TCR reacts to and placed in a CD4 or CD8 class. Log10-transformed breadth and depth values were compared by one-way ANOVA with Sidak's multiple comparisons tests. TCRdb's version of the immuneACCESS table is confined to in-frame rearrangements and falls short of the full clone set. An unresolved V gene accounts for under half of the shortfall where checked; the remainder is of unknown origin. V and J calls and clone size are those listed in that table; D and trimming were worked out from the DNA. For this sample the table gives 200,000 or so clones, of which 80% to 90% were detected only once. Of the sample, 5% to 7% falls within the top ten clones.

The time point tag for this specimen amounts to: baseline before first vaccination. Vaccinee samples came from UK trials COV001 and COV002, including a single-blind randomized controlled phase 2/3 trial of AZD1222 (ChAdOx1 nCoV-19) in healthy adults. For TCRbeta chain sequencing, PBMC samples were collected from trial participants at day 0 and at day 28 after the second dose. The CDR3 runs 18 residues from the cysteine to the phenylalanine. The entry retains the CDR3 DNA only, 54 bases that are in frame from base 1. The V and J ends are trimmed by 1 base and 8 bases, leaving 23 bases between them. The germline V gene specifies SGHDN as CDR1 and FVKESK as CDR2. The record originates from a study of T cell responses to AZD1222 COVID-19 vaccine (dated by TCRdb to 2020 to 2023). Regarding the complete study: Because spike-specific TCR depth and breadth did not differ between the two schedules, AZD1222 recipients who got a second dose at roughly 4 weeks were pooled with those who got a second dose at roughly 12 weeks. A total of 233 trial participants underwent TCR sequencing, of whom roughly 210 had received two doses of AZD1222 and approximately 26 had received two doses of the MenACWY control vaccine. Enrollment into the trials was organized by age into subgroups of 18-55, 56-69 and 70-plus years, and those subgroups contained roughly 140, 27 and 60 TCR-sequenced participants, respectively.

What the authors observed across the whole study: Spike-specific TCR breadth and depth rose significantly after two AZD1222 doses compared with day 0 and with MenACWY recipients. Conclusions about previously exposed vaccinees were limited because only six AZD1222 recipients were SARS-CoV-2 seropositive at baseline. Most participants were white British and females outnumbered males, and the authors suggested that clonal diversity may have been underestimated. Epitopes outside the regions mutated in the B.1.351 and B.1.1.7 variants were reportedly recognized by nearly half of the unique spike-specific TCRs. Vaccine-associated CD4 TCRs spanned the whole spike protein, with dominant responses in regions 160-218 and 743-854. The 56-69-year group was small, and its depth increase did not reach significance, likely because of low power. Because no day 14 peak-response samples were available, repertoires were characterized only after the peak T cell response.

Material: peripheral blood, obtained on day 0 of AZD1222 vaccination. This receptor was taken from an adult in good health. Recombination connected TRBV14 to TRBJ2-2, with a tentative D gene TRBD1 over 6 matching bases. The nucleotide sequence is TGTGCCAGCAGCCAAGCGCCCAGATACTTTCAGGGGCCGGGGGAGCTGTTTTTT. It encodes CASSQAPRYFQGPGELFF.